This T cell receptor beta chain was recovered during a study of shared clonotypes between healthy human individuals. V lost 0 bases and J 4 bases, leaving 13 bases between the germline ends. In germline, CDR1 is SGHKS, CDR2 YYEKEE (reference sequence). The CDR3 contains 15 residues. CD45RO-negative cells were positively selected for CCR7, leaving out terminally differentiated effector memory CD45RA+ cells. The method was immunoSEQ multiplex PCR; TCRdb's version includes in-frame clones alone and lacks a portion of them. This sample yields 550,000 to 600,000 clones, of which nearly 98% are seen a single time; 0.3% belongs to the top ten.

The origin of this receptor is a man aged 30 to 39 in good health. The J gene is TRBJ1-2, the V gene TRBV5-5; D remains unclear. The sample taken for sequencing was naive CD8+ T cells sorted from blood. This chain's CDR3 is CASSLGPPVSYGYTF. DNA of the CDR3: TGTGCCAGCAGCTTGGGGCCTCCAGTGTCCTATGGCTACACCTTC.